A single sample gave rise to the 22 T cell receptor beta chains below, sequenced in a study of T cell repertoires and HLA-DP antigens (dated by TCRdb to 2017 to 2018). Library generation was performed with the immunoSEQ multiplex PCR assay. TCRdb re-hosts the immuneACCESS table, in-frame sequences only. Its copies lack some clones; in the studies checked, an unresolved V gene accounts for under half of them, and the cause for the rest is not known. The sample has around 90,000 clones on record, more than 75% of them singletons. Less than 2% of the sample lies in the top ten. These TCRs' antigens remain unknown. Source material: CD4+ T cells from PBMCs. All receptors come from a man aged 45 to 65 in good health and CMV-seronegative.

The table lists this clone with a count of one. Here the CDR3 DNA reads TGTGCTAGTGGTTTGGTAAGAGAACGGTGGTACGGTGAAAAACTGTTTTTT. It translates to CASGLVRERWYGEKLFF. The V gene is TRBV12-5, the J gene TRBJ1-4; D unresolved. CDR3 size: 17 residues. V was clipped by 0 bases and J by 7 bases, with 18 bases between them. From germline, CDR1 is LGHNT and CDR2 FRNRAP.

The chain is built from TRBV30 and TRBJ2-1; D is undetermined. V lost 0 bases, J lost 2 bases, and 11 bases lay in between. This CDR3 is 15 amino acids long. Germline lookup yields CDR1 GTSNPN and CDR2 SVGIG (reference sequence). The CDR3 sequence is CAWSVRASAYNEQFF. CDR3 nucleotide sequence: TGTGCCTGGAGTGTACGGGCTAGTGCCTACAATGAGCAGTTCTTC.

The rearrangement joins TRBV19 to TRBJ2-7, with unresolved D. The V end lost 7 bases, the J end lost 0 bases, and 16 bases lay between the germline ends. The CDR3 consists of 15 residues. Germline V gene sequence: CDR1 LNHDA, CDR2 SQIVND (reference sequence). The CDR3 is CASNSWSDGSYEQYF. CDR3 coding DNA: TGTGCCAGTAACTCTTGGAGTGACGGCTCCTACGAGCAGTACTTC.

The chain recombines TRBV28 with TRBJ2-6; D call uncertain. V lost 6 bases, J lost 4 bases, and 13 bases lay in between. The CDR3 has 15 amino acids. CDR1 and CDR2 (germline): MDHEN, SYDVKM. The CDR3 reads CASRSPSTGANVLTF. DNA for the CDR3: TGTGCCAGCAGATCCCCCTCTACGGGGGCCAACGTCCTGACTTTC.

This chain joins TRBV5-1 and TRBJ1-5, with 7 nucleotides matching TRBD1. The V and J ends lost 4 bases and 4 bases, in that order; junction bases with no gene match: 8. This CDR3 region has 15 residues. The germline V gene has CDR1 SGHRS and CDR2 YFSETQ. CDR3 amino acids: CASSLGDSKNQPQHF. The CDR3 DNA reads TGCGCCAGCAGCCTAGGGGACAGTAAGAATCAGCCCCAGCATTTT.

The gene calls are TRBV28 and TRBJ2-5; no reliable D call. The CDR3 is 11 amino acids. The V and J ends lost 6 bases and 1 base respectively, with 3 bases between them. CDR1 is MDHEN, CDR2 SYDVKM, per germline. As DNA, the CDR3 is TGTGCCAGCAGCTCCCAAGAGACCCAGTACTTC. It specifies CASSSQETQYF.

This chain connects TRBV25-1 to TRBJ2-7; 7 bases fit TRBD2. This CDR3 has 14 amino acids. Per germline, CDR1 MGHDK and CDR2 SYGVNS. V trimming: 2 bases; J trimming: 2 bases; junction bases outside the gene matches: 3. In nucleotides, the CDR3 is TGTGCCAGCAGTGAAGGGGGAGGGCCCTACGAGCAGTACTTC. This translates into CASSEGGGPYEQYF.

With regard to this clone: The identical CDR3 is also encoded by other nucleotide sequences in the sample. The J gene is TRBJ1-5, the V gene TRBV5-1; D is ambiguous. Germline V gene data show CDR1 as SGHRS and CDR2 as YFSETQ. V was clipped by 4 bases and J by 0 bases, with 5 bases between them. This CDR3 region has 13 residues. CDR3 region: CASSPDSNQPQHF. CDR3 in DNA: TGCGCCAGCAGCCCGGATAGCAATCAGCCCCAGCATTTT.

The chain uses TRBV2 and TRBJ2-7; perhaps TRBD2 as D (6 bases). CDR1 and CDR2 (germline): SNHLY, FYNNEI. The CDR3 has 15 residues. Trimming took off 7 bases at V and 1 base at J, with 17 bases between the two ends. DNA of the CDR3: TGTGCCAGCAAACAAAGGGCGGGGTCTTCCTACGAGCAGTACTTC. Protein: CASKQRAGSSYEQYF.

This chain connects TRBV19 to TRBJ2-5; 7 bases match TRBD1. The V and J ends lost 8 bases and 0 bases, in that order; junction bases with no gene match: 6. The germline V gene has CDR1 LNHDA and CDR2 SQIVND (reference sequence). The CDR3 length is 14 residues. Written as DNA, the CDR3 is TGTGCCAGTGGAACAGGGGCGTACCAAGAGACCCAGTACTTC. It codes for CASGTGAYQETQYF.

This clone was picked up one time. J is TRBJ2-3 and V is TRBV6-6, with 10 bases lining up with TRBD1. The CDR3 contains 15 residues. From germline, CDR1 is MNHNY and CDR2 SVGAGI (reference sequence). The V segment lost 6 bases and the J segment 6 bases; nucleotides outside the gene matches: 9. The CDR3 protein is CASSPGRQGADTQYF. The CDR3 DNA reads TGTGCCAGCAGCCCAGGGAGACAGGGGGCGGATACGCAGTATTTT.

The chain combines TRBV27 with TRBJ2-4, with unresolved D. Germline-derived CDR1 and CDR2 are MNHEY and SMNVEV (reference sequence). The CDR3 length is 15 residues. Trimming stripped 6 bases from V and 0 bases from J, with 12 bases between. The CDR3 is CASSRIPIAKNIQYF. In nucleotides, the CDR3 is TGTGCCAGCAGCCGAATTCCCATAGCCAAAAACATTCAGTACTTC.

V usage is TRBV19 and J usage is TRBJ1-5; 8 nucleotides agree with TRBD1. Looked up from germline, CDR1 is LNHDA and CDR2 is SQIVND (reference sequence). Trimming removed 5 bases from V and 0 bases from J; junction bases left unmatched: 9. The CDR3 spans 17 residues. The CDR3 reads CASSPVLGQGSNQPQHF. In DNA form, the CDR3 reads TGTGCCAGTAGTCCGGTCTTAGGACAGGGTAGCAATCAGCCCCAGCATTTT. The entire variable domain, with the rest obtained from reference TRBV19 and TRBJ1-5, is as follows: DGGITQSPKYLFRKEGQNVTLSCEQNLNHDAMYWYRQDPGQGLRLIYYSQIVNDFQKGDIAEGYSVSREKKESFPLTVTSAQKNPTAFYLCASSPVLGQGSNQPQHFGDGTRLSIL.

The chain links TRBV9 to TRBJ1-6; 12 bases match TRBD1. The V gene end was trimmed by 4 bases and the J gene end by 9 bases; junction bases not matched to a gene: 5. Looked up from germline, CDR1 is SGDLS and CDR2 is YYNGEE. This CDR3 comprises 15 residues. As DNA, the CDR3 is TGTGCCAGCAGCCTAGGGACAGGGGGCGTTTCACCCCTCCACTTT. It yields the protein CASSLGTGGVSPLHF. Variable domain in full (rest from reference TRBV9 and TRBJ1-6): DSGVTQTPKHLITATGQRVTLRCSPRSGDLSVYWYQQSLDQGLQFLIQYYNGEERAKGNILERFSAQQFPDLHSELNLSSLELGDSALYFCASSLGTGGVSPLHFGNGTRLTVT.

The chain employs TRBV19 and TRBJ2-1, with 9 bases identical to TRBD1. The CDR3 covers 16 residues. V was clipped by 0 bases and J by 8 bases; unmatched bases: 8. Germline CDR1 is LNHDA and CDR2 is SQIVND (reference sequence). CDR3 residues: CASSIEPGQGGYEQFF. CDR3 nucleotide sequence: TGTGCCAGTAGTATAGAACCGGGACAGGGCGGATATGAGCAGTTCTTC.

This chain uses TRBV10-1 with TRBJ2-5; the D is unclear. V was pared by 6 bases and J by 1 base, with 12 bases between. The CDR3 sequence is 14 residues long. Germline V lookup: CDR1 WNHNN, CDR2 SYGVQD (reference sequence). The CDR3, as DNA: TGCGCCAGCAGCCCTCGGATTTCCCAAGAGACCCAGTACTTC. Protein product: CASSPRISQETQYF.

This chain joins TRBV2 and TRBJ1-3; 7 nucleotides match TRBD1. CDR3 length equals 15 residues. CDR1 SNHLY and CDR2 FYNNEI come from the germline V gene. Germline trimming cut 6 bases from V and 4 bases from J; bases unmatched to any gene: 9. This CDR3 is CASSLLPGQGNTIYF. CDR3 nucleotide sequence: TGTGCCAGCAGCCTTCTCCCGGGACAGGGAAACACCATATATTTT.

This chain connects TRBV2 to TRBJ1-1; D is unclear. CDR1 is SNHLY and CDR2 is FYNNEI in the germline V gene. The CDR3 contains 13 residues. V lost 3 bases, J lost 6 bases, and 11 bases lay in between. CDR3 sequence reads: CASSDPPGSEAFF. In nucleotides, the CDR3 is TGTGCCAGCAGTGATCCCCCGGGATCTGAAGCTTTCTTT. Full variable domain (rest looked up from reference TRBV2 and TRBJ1-1): EPEVTQTPSHQVTQMGQEVILRCVPISNHLYFYWYRQILGQKVEFLVSFYNNEISEKSEIFDDQFSVERPDGSNFTLKIRSTKLEDSAMYFCASSDPPGSEAFFGQGTRLTVV.

The gene calls are TRBV19 and TRBJ2-2, with 7 bases identical to TRBD1. Germline V CDR1 and CDR2: LNHDA, SQIVND (reference sequence). CDR3 length: 15 amino acids. V dropped 4 bases and J dropped 5; count of bases not matched to a gene: 7. In DNA, the CDR3 is TGTGCCAGTAGTAATCAGGGGGTTCGGACCGGGGAGCTGTTTTTT. Protein sequence: CASSNQGVRTGELFF.

This chain connects TRBV30 to TRBJ2-1; TRBD2 matches 10 bases. This CDR3 comprises 15 residues. The V gene end was trimmed by 5 bases and the J gene end by 7 bases; junction bases not matched to a gene: 11. Germline V lookup: CDR1 GTSNPN, CDR2 SVGIG (reference sequence). DNA for the CDR3: TGTGCCTGGGCCCAACTAGCGGGATCTGTTAATGAGCAGTTCTTC. Translation: CAWAQLAGSVNEQFF.

The V call is TRBV5-1, the J call TRBJ2-2; D is undetermined. V lost 1 base to trimming and J lost 1 base, with 8 bases between them. The V gene's germline CDR1 is SGHRS and CDR2 YFSETQ. The CDR3 consists of 15 residues. CDR3 bases: TGCGCCAGCAGCTTGAAAGCTGTGAACACCGGGGAGCTGTTTTTT. Translation gives CASSLKAVNTGELFF.

This clone is a singleton in its sample. The V and J genes are TRBV29-1 and TRBJ1-1; D might be TRBD1 (5 bases). This CDR3 comprises 14 residues. Per germline, CDR1 SQVTM and CDR2 ANQGSEA. Trimming took off 3 bases at V and 3 bases at J, with 14 bases between the two ends. The CDR3 spells CSVDSAGWYTEAFF. The DNA of the CDR3 is TGCAGCGTTGATTCGGCAGGGTGGTACACTGAAGCTTTCTTT. The full variable domain, rest sourced from reference TRBV29-1 and TRBJ1-1, is SAVISQKPSRDICQRGTSLTIQCQVDSQVTMMFWYRQQPGQSLTLIATANQGSEATYESGFVIDKFPISRPNLTFSTLTVSNMSPEDSSIYLCSVDSAGWYTEAFFGQGTRLTVV.